This note documents a single T cell receptor beta chain sequence. Its antigen is unidentified. Germline V lookup: CDR1 MGHRA, CDR2 YSYEKL. The CDR3 runs to 17 residues. V shed 5 bases and J 0 bases; nucleotides not matched to a gene: 9. Sorted subsets were amplified in replicate PCRs using 200 ng DNA, around 30,000 T cell genomes. Produced via immunoSEQ multiplex PCR; TCRdb's table is partial and in-frame only. This table has roughly 2.2 million clones, more than 80% appearing once. These data belong to a study of shared clonotypes between healthy human individuals. Study results and caveats: Generally, naive subsets (rather than memory subsets) showed larger estimated richness.

J is TRBJ2-5 and V is TRBV4-1; TRBD2 aligns across 10 bases. Sequenced material: naive CD4+ T cells from PBMCs. Subset given: CD45RA+ positively selected. The sequence derives from a man between 18 and 35 years old in good health. Some clones in this sample may be carry-over from other donors' samples. The CDR3 region is CASSYPISGRHQETQYF. The CDR3 DNA reads TGCGCCAGCAGCTATCCCATTAGCGGGAGGCACCAAGAGACCCAGTACTTC.